This T cell receptor (beta chain) was recorded in a study of blood T cell repertoires in COVID-19. In the study overall: The study drew acute and convalescent COVID-19 samples from the United States, Italy and Spain. The cDNA or gDNA used as material had been derived from T cells, B-cell-depleted T cells, or PBMCs.

Participants were aged about 18 to 100 years from 20 to 30 US areas. Generated by immunoSEQ multiplex PCR, the TCRdb table keeps only in-frame clones and is missing some. The profile shows 250,000 or so clones, approximately 81% of them singletons. The V gene's germline CDR1 is SGHVS and CDR2 FQNEAQ. The J segment lost 4 bases and the V segment lost 5 bases, leaving 7 bases of the junction unmatched. The CDR3 contains 14 residues. The V and J genes are TRBV7-8 and TRBJ2-7, with 8 bases aligning to TRBD1. The sequencing sample was made of PBMCs or T cells enriched from blood (not recorded which). This clonotype was obtained from a woman aged 50 to 60 who had been exposed to COVID-19. DNA for the CDR3: TGTGCCAGCAGCCCGGGGACAGGAGAGTACGAGCAGTACTTC. It is translated as CASSPGTGEYEQYF.